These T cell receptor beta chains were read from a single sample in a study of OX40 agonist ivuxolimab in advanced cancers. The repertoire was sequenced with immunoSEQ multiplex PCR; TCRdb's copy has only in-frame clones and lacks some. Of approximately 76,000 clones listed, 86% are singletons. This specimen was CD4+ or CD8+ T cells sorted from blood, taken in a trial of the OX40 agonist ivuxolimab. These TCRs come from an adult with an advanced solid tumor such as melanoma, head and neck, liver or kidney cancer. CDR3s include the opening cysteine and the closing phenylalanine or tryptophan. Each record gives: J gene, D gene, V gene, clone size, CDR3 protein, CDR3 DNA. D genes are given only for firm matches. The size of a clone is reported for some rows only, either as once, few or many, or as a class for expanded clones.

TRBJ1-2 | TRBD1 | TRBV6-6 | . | CASRRQGAQNGYTF | TGTGCCAGCAGACGACAGGGGGCGCAGAATGGCTACACCTTC
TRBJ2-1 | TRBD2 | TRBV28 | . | CASSQGLAGESNEQFF | TGTGCCAGCAGTCAGGGACTAGCGGGAGAGAGCAATGAGCAGTTCTTC
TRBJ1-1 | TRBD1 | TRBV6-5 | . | CASIRQGIAFF | TGTGCCAGCATCAGACAGGGGATAGCTTTCTTT
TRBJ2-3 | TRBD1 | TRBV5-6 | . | CASSKRQGVGDTQYF | TGTGCCAGCAGCAAGAGGCAGGGGGTAGGGGATACGCAGTATTTT
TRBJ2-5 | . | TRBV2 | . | CASSKDNQETQYF | TGTGCCAGCAGTAAAGACAACCAAGAGACCCAGTACTTC
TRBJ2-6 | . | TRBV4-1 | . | CASSQDAGAQGANVLTF | TGCGCCAGCAGCCAAGATGCCGGCGCCCAAGGGGCCAACGTCCTGACTTTC
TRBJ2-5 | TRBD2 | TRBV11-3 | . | CASTRASGGRETQYF | TGTGCCAGCACCCGCGCCTCGGGGGGGCGGGAGACCCAGTACTTC
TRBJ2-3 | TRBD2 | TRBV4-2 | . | CASSQRGLAGGSTDTQYF | TGTGCCAGCAGCCAAAGGGGGCTAGCGGGGGGTAGCACAGATACGCAGTATTTT
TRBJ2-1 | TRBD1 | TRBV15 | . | CATSRGQGTNNEQFF | TGTGCCACCAGCAGGGGACAGGGCACTAACAATGAGCAGTTCTTC
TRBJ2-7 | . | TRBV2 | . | CASSGGSLSYEQYF | TGTGCCAGCAGTGGAGGGAGCCTCTCCTACGAGCAGTACTTC
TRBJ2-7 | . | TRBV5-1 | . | CASSLQEGQSVEQYF | TGCGCCAGCAGCTTGCAGGAGGGACAGTCTGTGGAGCAGTACTTC
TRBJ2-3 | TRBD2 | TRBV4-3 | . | CASSPASGGGDTQYF | TGCGCCAGCAGCCCTGCTAGCGGGGGGGGAGATACGCAGTATTTT
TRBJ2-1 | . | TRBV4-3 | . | CASSHRGNNEQFF | TGCGCCAGCAGCCACCGGGGGAACAATGAGCAGTTCTTC
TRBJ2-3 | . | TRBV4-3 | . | CASSQGSLGADTQYF | TGCGCCAGCAGCCAAGGGAGCCTGGGGGCAGATACGCAGTATTTT
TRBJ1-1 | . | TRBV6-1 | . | CASSGGVTNTEAFF | TGTGCCAGCAGCGGAGGGGTTACGAACACTGAAGCTTTCTTT
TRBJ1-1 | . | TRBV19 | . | CASSIQTRMNTEAFF | TGTGCCAGTAGTATACAGACGAGAATGAACACTGAAGCTTTCTTT
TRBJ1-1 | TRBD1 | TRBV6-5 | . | CASSWDRGANTEAFF | TGTGCCAGCAGTTGGGACAGGGGAGCGAACACTGAAGCTTTCTTT
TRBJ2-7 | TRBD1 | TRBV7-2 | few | CASSSQGYEQYF | TGTGCCAGCAGTTCACAGGGGTACGAGCAGTACTTC
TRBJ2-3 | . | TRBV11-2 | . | CASSLVRLGEWSTDTQYF | TGTGCCAGCAGCTTAGTTCGTTTGGGGGAGTGGAGCACAGATACGCAGTATTTT
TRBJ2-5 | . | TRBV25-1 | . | CASSEVRAQETQYF | TGTGCCAGCAGTGAAGTTCGGGCCCAAGAGACCCAGTACTTC
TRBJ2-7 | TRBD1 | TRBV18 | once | CASSPQGAQSNEQYF | TGTGCCAGCTCACCCCAGGGGGCGCAATCGAACGAGCAGTACTTC
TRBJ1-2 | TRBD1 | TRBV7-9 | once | CASSGQGMNGYTF | TGTGCCAGCAGCGGACAGGGGATGAATGGCTACACCTTC
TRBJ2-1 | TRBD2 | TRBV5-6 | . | CASSQLTSGRASYNEQFF | TGTGCCAGCAGCCAGCTGACTAGCGGGAGGGCCTCCTACAATGAGCAGTTCTTC
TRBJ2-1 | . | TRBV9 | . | CASSFRVLNNEQFF | TGTGCCAGCAGCTTCAGGGTGCTAAACAATGAGCAGTTCTTC
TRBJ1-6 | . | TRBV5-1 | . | CASNLGQPRNSPLHF | TGCGCCAGCAATCTGGGGCAGCCAAGAAATTCACCCCTCCACTTT
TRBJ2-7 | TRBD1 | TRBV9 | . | CASSGWDRGSSYEQYF | TGTGCCAGCAGCGGATGGGACAGGGGTAGCTCCTACGAGCAGTACTTC
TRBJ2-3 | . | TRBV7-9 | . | CASSPGPLALGTDTQYF | TGTGCCAGCAGCCCTGGACCACTAGCTTTAGGCACAGATACGCAGTATTTT
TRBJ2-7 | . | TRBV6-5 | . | CASGLDRILSEQYF | TGTGCCAGCGGTCTCGACAGGATCCTGAGTGAGCAGTACTTC
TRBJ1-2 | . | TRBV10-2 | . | CASSELGAGYGYTF | TGCGCCAGCAGTGAGCTGGGAGCCGGCTATGGCTACACCTTC
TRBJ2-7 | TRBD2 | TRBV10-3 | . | CAISEGTSGSYEQYF | TGTGCCATCAGTGAGGGTACTAGCGGGAGTTACGAGCAGTACTTC
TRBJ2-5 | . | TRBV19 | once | CATGTQSAETQYF | TGTGCCACTGGGACCCAAAGCGCAGAGACCCAGTACTTC
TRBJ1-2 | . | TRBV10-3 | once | CALRDGESYGYTF | TGTGCCCTACGGGACGGAGAGAGCTATGGCTACACCTTC
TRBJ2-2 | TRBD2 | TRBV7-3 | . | CASRVTGGTGELFF | TGTGCCAGCAGGGTTACGGGGGGAACCGGGGAGCTGTTTTTT
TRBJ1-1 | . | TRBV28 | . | CASTKGTGGLAFF | TGTGCCAGCACCAAAGGGACTGGGGGGTTAGCTTTCTTT
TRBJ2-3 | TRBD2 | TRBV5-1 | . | CASSLESGGTDTQYF | TGCGCCAGCAGCTTGGAAAGCGGGGGCACAGATACGCAGTATTTT
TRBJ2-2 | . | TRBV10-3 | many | CAISGQGRDTGELFF | TGTGCCATCAGTGGGCAGGGGAGGGACACCGGGGAGCTGTTTTTT
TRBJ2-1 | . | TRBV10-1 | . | CASTDGYYNEQFF | TGCGCCAGCACGGACGGATACTACAATGAGCAGTTCTTC
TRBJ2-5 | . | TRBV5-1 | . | CASRPSGLRETQYF | TGCGCCAGCAGGCCCTCAGGGTTAAGGGAGACCCAGTACTTC
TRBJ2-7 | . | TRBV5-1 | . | CASSLVAGSSSYEQYF | TGCGCCAGCAGCTTGGTTGCAGGATCGAGCTCCTACGAGCAGTACTTC
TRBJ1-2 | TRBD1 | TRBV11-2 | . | CASSLRTQGPSYGYTF | TGTGCCAGCAGCCTCCGGACACAGGGGCCTAGCTATGGCTACACCTTC
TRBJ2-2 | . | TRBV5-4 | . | CASSPRTANTGELFF | TGTGCCAGCAGCCCGAGGACAGCGAACACCGGGGAGCTGTTTTTT
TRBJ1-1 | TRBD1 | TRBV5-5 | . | CASRDRGMNTEAFF | TGTGCCAGCAGAGACAGGGGGATGAACACTGAAGCTTTCTTT
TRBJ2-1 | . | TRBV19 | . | CASSIDTGTSWMFF | TGTGCCAGTAGTATAGATACAGGGACCTCTTGGATGTTCTTC
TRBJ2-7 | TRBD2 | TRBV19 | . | CASSKGTSGNIYEQYF | TGTGCCAGTAGTAAGGGGACTAGCGGAAACATCTACGAGCAGTACTTC
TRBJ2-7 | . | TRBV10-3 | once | CAISEVRDSYEQYF | TGTGCCATCAGTGAAGTCAGGGACTCCTACGAGCAGTACTTC
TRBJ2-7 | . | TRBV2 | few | CASSPHKYRTVGEQYF | TGTGCCAGCAGTCCCCACAAATATAGGACAGTGGGCGAGCAGTACTTC
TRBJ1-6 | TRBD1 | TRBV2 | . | CASSVTGGLSNSPLHF | TGTGCCAGCAGTGTAACAGGGGGCTTATCTAATTCACCCCTCCACTTT